This T cell receptor (beta chain) appears in the sequencing data of a study of blood T cell repertoires in COVID-19. Whole-study context: Samples came from the United States, Italy and Spain, spanning acute and convalescent COVID-19. The cDNA or gDNA used as material had been derived from T cells, B-cell-depleted T cells, or PBMCs.

V was pared by 5 bases and J by 4 bases, with 12 bases between. Germline V gene sequence: CDR1 SEHNR, CDR2 FQNEAQ (reference sequence). The CDR3 spans 13 residues. Original analysis: Quantification of nucleated cells was approximated via reference gene primer amplification. Profiling relied on immunoSEQ multiplex PCR, and the TCRdb table lists in-frame clones only, not all of them. That table supplies the V and J calls and clone size; D and trimming were determined from the DNA. The top ten clones hold roughly 23% of a sample with roughly 71,000 clones, 70% to 90% of them seen once. The sequence came from a man aged 45-65 years with acute or convalescent COVID-19. The J gene is TRBJ2-7, the V gene TRBV7-9; D unclear. The sample was peripheral blood. The DNA of the CDR3 is TGTGCCAGCAGCACCTGGTCGGTTTACGAGCAGTACTTC. Translated: CASSTWSVYEQYF. The complete variable domain, with remaining parts taken from reference TRBV7-9 and TRBJ2-7, reads DTGVSQNPRHKITKRGQNVTFRCDPISEHNRLYWYRQTLGQGPEFLTYFQNEAQLEKSRLLSDRFSAERPKGSFSTLEIQRTEQGDSAMYLCASSTWSVYEQYFGPGTRLTVT.